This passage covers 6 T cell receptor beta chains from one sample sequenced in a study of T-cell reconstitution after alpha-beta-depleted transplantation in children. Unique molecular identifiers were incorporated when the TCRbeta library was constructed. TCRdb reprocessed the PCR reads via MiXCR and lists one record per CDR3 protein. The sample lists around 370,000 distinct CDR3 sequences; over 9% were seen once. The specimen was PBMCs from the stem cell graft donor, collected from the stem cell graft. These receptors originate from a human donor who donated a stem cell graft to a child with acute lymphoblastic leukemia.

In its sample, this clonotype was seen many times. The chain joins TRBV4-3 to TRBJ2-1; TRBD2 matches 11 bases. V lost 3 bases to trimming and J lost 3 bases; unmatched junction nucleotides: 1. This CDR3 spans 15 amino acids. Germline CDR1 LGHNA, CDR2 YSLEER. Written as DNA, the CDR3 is TGCGCCAGCAGCCAGGGACTAGCGGACTACAATGAGCAGTTCTTC. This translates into CASSQGLADYNEQFF.

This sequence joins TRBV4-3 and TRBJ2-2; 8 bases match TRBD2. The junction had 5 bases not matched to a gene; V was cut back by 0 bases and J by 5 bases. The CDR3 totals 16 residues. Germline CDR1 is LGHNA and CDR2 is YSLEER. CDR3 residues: CASSQEPAGATGELFF. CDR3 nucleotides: TGCGCCAGCAGCCAAGAACCAGCGGGAGCGACCGGGGAGCTGTTTTTT.

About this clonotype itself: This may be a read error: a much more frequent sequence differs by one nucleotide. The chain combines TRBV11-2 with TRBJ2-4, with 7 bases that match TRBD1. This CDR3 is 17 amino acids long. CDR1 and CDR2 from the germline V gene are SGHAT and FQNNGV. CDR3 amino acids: CASSLSRGGRSNNIQYF. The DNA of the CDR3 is TGTGCCAGCAGCTTAAGCAGAGGGGGCCGATCCAACAACATTCAGTACTTC.

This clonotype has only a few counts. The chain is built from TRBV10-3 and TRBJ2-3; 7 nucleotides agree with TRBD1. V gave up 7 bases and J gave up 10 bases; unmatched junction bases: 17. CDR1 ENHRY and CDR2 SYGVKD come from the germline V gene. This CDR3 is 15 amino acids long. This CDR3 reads CAITDRDSPFMAQYF. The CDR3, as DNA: TGTGCCATCACCGACCGGGACAGCCCCTTCATGGCGCAGTATTTT.

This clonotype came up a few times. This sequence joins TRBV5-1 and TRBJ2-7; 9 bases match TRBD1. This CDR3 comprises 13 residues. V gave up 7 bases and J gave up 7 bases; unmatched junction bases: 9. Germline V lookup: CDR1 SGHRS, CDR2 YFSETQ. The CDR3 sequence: CASGQGFGYEQYF. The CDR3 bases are TGCGCCAGCGGACAGGGGTTTGGCTATGAGCAGTACTTC. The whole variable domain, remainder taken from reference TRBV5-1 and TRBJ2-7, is KAGVTQTPRYLIKTRGQQVTLSCSPISGHRSVSWYQQTPGQGLQFLFEYFSETQRNKGNFPGRFSGRQFSNSRSEMNVSTLELGDSALYLCASGQGFGYEQYFGPGTRLTVT.

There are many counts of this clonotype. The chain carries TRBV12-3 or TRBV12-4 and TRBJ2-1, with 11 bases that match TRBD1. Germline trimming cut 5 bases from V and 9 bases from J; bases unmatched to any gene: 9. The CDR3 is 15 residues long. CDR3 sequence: CASSNPGQGVAEQFF. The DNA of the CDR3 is TGTGCCAGCAGTAACCCGGGACAGGGGGTCGCTGAGCAGTTCTTC.